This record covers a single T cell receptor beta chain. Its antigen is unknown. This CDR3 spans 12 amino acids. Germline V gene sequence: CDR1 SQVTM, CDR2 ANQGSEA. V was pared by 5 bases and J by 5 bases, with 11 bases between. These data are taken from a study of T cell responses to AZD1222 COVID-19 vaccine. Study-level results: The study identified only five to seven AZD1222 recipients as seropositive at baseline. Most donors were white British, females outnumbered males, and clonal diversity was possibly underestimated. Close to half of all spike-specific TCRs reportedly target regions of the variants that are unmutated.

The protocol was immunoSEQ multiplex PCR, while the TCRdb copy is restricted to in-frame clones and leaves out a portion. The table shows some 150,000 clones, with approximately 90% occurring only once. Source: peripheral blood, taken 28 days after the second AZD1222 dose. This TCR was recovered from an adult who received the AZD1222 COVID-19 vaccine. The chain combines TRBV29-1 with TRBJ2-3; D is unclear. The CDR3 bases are TGCAGCGTTTCGTTATCCAGAGATACGCAGTATTTT. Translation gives CSVSLSRDTQYF.